This T cell receptor (beta chain) is drawn from a study of naive and memory T cell subsets. An equimolar mix of two oligonucleotides served as the beta constant-region primer for TRBC1 and TRBC2. TCRdb reanalysed the UMI-ligation and nested PCR reads using MiXCR and keeps one entry per CDR3 protein. Of about 85,000 distinct CDR3 sequences listed, around 12% are singletons. The germline V and J ends were trimmed by 0 bases and 1 base, with 9 bases remaining between them. Germline V gene lookup returns CDR1 MGHRA and CDR2 YSYEKL. The CDR3 runs 16 residues. Concerning this clonotype: Its antigen is as yet unknown.

The study's findings and limits: Each distinct alpha or beta sequence counts as one clonotype. Expression changes during T cell differentiation may affect RNA-based TCR counts.

J is TRBJ2-2 and V is TRBV4-1; D unresolved. The clonotype was recovered from a human donor in good health. Sequenced material: central memory CD4+ T cells from blood. In DNA, the CDR3 is TGCGCCAGCAGCCAAGAAAAGGGTCGGAACACCGGGGAGCTGTTTTTT. Protein sequence: CASSQEKGRNTGELFF.